One sample yielded the 10 T cell receptor beta chains listed below, sequenced in a study of shared clonotypes between healthy human individuals. This table comes from immunoSEQ multiplex PCR, and its TCRdb copy is limited to in-frame clones, with some not included. The top ten hold 0.36% of the sample, which has fewer than 2.5 million clones, roughly 93% seen once. The specimen sequenced was naive CD4+ T cells from PBMCs. Documented subset: CD45RA+ positively selected. Receptor source: a man aged 18 to 35 in good health. Some clones in this sample may be carry-over from other donors' samples.

The chain uses TRBV6-1 and TRBJ1-5; D remains ambiguous. Germline assignment: CDR1 MNHNS and CDR2 SASEGT. V lost 7 bases and J 0 bases, leaving 13 bases between the germline ends. The CDR3 covers 15 residues. This CDR3 is CASKSGFHSNQPQHF. The CDR3 nucleotides read TGTGCCAGCAAGTCCGGTTTCCATAGCAATCAGCCCCAGCATTTT.

This chain joins TRBV6-5 and TRBJ2-7; TRBD1 matches 9 bases. CDR3 size: 15 residues. Germline-derived CDR1 and CDR2 are MNHEY and SVGAGI. The junction had 4 bases not matched to a gene; V was cut back by 2 bases and J by 2 bases. The CDR3, as DNA: TGTGCCAGCAGTTACGACCACAGGGGGCCCTACGAGCAGTACTTC. Amino acid sequence: CASSYDHRGPYEQYF.

This clone occurred once. V and J are TRBV18 and TRBJ1-1; 8 positions match TRBD1. The J segment lost 1 base and the V segment lost 2 bases, leaving 3 bases of the junction unmatched. The CDR3 is 15 residues long. Germline V gene data show CDR1 as KGHSH and CDR2 as LQKENI. CDR3: CASSPNQGANTEAFF. The CDR3 bases are TGTGCCAGCTCACCAAATCAGGGGGCGAACACTGAAGCTTTCTTT.

This sequence joins TRBV7-9 and TRBJ2-3; D not resolved. The CDR3 is 13 residues long. The V and J ends lost 5 bases and 2 bases respectively, with 8 bases between them. CDR1 is SEHNR and CDR2 is FQNEAQ in the germline V gene (reference sequence). CDR3 region: CASSGPYTDTQYF. The DNA for the CDR3 is TGTGCCAGCAGCGGACCCTACACAGATACGCAGTATTTT.

This clone was recorded once. The chain links TRBV10-3 to TRBJ2-7; 7 nucleotides agree with TRBD1. The CDR3 is 15 amino acids. The ends lost 7 bases at V and 4 bases at J; junction bases unmatched: 13. Germline V lookup: CDR1 ENHRY, CDR2 SYGVKD. The CDR3 is CAINDPRQGTYEQYF. CDR3 bases: TGTGCCATCAATGATCCGAGACAGGGTACATACGAGCAGTACTTC.

This chain uses TRBV7-2 with TRBJ2-1; D is undetermined. Germline lookup yields CDR1 SGHTA and CDR2 FQGNSA. Between the trimmed V and J ends, which lost 5 bases and 0 bases, there was a span of 11 bases. The CDR3 is 15 amino acids. The DNA of the CDR3 is TGTGCCAGCAGCGAGGCGGCCTACTCCTACAATGAGCAGTTCTTC. As protein: CASSEAAYSYNEQFF.

Remarks on this clone: Distinct nucleotide sequences in the sample also encode this CDR3. The chain combines TRBV7-2 with TRBJ2-5; D remains ambiguous. The ends were cut back, 1 base at V and 5 bases at J, with 5 bases in the middle. Germline-derived CDR1 and CDR2 are SGHTA and FQGNSA. The CDR3 length is 12 residues. The CDR3 DNA sequence: TGTGCCAGCAGCTTAGGGTCGGAGACCCAGTACTTC. Residues: CASSLGSETQYF.

This sequence joins TRBV7-9 and TRBJ2-1; D might be TRBD2 (6 bases). CDR1 and CDR2 from the germline V gene are SEHNR and FQNEAQ (reference sequence). CDR3 length: 12 amino acids. Deletions cut 7 bases from V and 6 bases from J, with 10 bases between. The DNA of the CDR3 is TGTGCCAGCACGTTGACTAGCAATGAGCAGTTCTTC. It translates to CASTLTSNEQFF. The full variable domain, completed using reference TRBV7-9 and TRBJ2-1, is DTGVSQNPRHKITKRGQNVTFRCDPISEHNRLYWYRQTLGQGPEFLTYFQNEAQLEKSRLLSDRFSAERPKGSFSTLEIQRTEQGDSAMYLCASTLTSNEQFFGPGTRLTVL.

The chain carries TRBV9 and TRBJ2-5; 8 bases fit TRBD1. Trimming cost V 6 bases and J 2 bases; bases outside gene matches: 6. In germline, CDR1 is SGDLS, CDR2 YYNGEE. This CDR3 is built from 14 residues. The CDR3 coding sequence is TGTGCCAGCAACTTAGGACAGGGTCAAGAGACCCAGTACTTC. Amino acid sequence: CASNLGQGQETQYF.

In the case of this clone: Other DNA sequences within the sample encode an identical CDR3. The rearrangement uses TRBV18 and TRBJ1-5; no clear D gene. CDR1 is KGHSH and CDR2 is LQKENI in the germline V gene. The CDR3 runs to 14 residues. V lost 2 bases and J 0 bases, leaving 5 bases between the germline ends. CDR3 nucleotide sequence: TGTGCCAGCTCACCAGGTCTTAGCAATCAGCCCCAGCATTTT. As protein: CASSPGLSNQPQHF.